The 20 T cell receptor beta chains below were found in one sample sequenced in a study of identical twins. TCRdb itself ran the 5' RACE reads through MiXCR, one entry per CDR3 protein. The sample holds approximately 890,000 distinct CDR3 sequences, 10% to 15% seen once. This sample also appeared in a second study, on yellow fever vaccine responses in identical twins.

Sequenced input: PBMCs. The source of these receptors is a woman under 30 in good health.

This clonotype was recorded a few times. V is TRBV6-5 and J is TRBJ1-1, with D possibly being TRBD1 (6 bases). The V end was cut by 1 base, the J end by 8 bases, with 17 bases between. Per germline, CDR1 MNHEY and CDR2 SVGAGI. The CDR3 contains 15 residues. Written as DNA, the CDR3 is TGTGCCAGCAGTTACTTCGGGACAAGAAGTCTAGAAGCTTTCTTT. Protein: CASSYFGTRSLEAFF.

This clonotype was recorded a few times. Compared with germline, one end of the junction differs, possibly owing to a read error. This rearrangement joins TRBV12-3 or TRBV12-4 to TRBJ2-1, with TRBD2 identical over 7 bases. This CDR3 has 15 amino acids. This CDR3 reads CASSVAGHTYNELFF. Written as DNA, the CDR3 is TGTGCCAGCAGTGTAGCGGGCCATACCTACAATGAGCTGTTCTTC.

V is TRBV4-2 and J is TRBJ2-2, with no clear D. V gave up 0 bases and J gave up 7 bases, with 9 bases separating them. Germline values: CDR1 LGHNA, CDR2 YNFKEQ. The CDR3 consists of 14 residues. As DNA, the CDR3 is TGTGCCAGCAGCCAAGATCTAGGCTTCGGGGAGCTGTTTTTT. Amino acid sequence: CASSQDLGFGELFF.

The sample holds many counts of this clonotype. This CDR3 is CASSYGTIYEQYF. DNA of the CDR3: TGTGCCAGCAGTTACGGGACTATTTACGAGCAGTACTTC. The chain links TRBV6-5 to TRBJ2-7; TRBD2 agrees at 7 bases. The CDR3 runs to 13 residues. CDR1 is MNHEY, CDR2 SVGAGI, per germline. The trim removed 2 bases at V and 4 bases at J, leaving 2 bases unmatched.

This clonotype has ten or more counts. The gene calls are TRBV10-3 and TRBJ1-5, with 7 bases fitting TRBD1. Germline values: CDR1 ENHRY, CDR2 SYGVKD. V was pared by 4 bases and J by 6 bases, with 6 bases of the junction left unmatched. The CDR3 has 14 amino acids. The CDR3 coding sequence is TGTGCCATCAGTGGCCGACAGGGCGGTCAGCCCCAGCATTTT. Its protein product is CAISGRQGGQPQHF.

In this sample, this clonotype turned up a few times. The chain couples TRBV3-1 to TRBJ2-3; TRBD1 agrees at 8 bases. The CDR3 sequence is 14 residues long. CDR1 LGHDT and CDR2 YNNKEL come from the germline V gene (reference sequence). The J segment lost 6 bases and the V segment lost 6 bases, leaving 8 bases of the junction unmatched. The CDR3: CASSQTGVSDTQYF. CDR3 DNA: TGTGCCAGCAGTCAGACAGGGGTTTCGGATACGCAGTATTTT.

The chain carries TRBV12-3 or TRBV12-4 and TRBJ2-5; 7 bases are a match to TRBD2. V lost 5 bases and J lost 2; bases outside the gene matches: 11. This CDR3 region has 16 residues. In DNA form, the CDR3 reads TGTGCCAGCAGTCCCTACGGCGGGGGTATTCAAGAGACCCAGTACTTC. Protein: CASSPYGGGIQETQYF.

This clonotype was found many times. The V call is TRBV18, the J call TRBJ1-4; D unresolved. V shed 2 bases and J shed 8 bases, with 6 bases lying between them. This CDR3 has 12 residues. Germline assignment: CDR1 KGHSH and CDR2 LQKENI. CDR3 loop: CASSPSGEKLFF. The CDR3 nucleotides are TGTGCCAGCTCACCAAGTGGGGAAAAACTGTTTTTT.

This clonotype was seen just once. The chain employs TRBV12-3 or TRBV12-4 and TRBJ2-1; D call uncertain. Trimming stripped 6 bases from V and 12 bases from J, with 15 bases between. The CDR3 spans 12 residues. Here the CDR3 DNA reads TGTGCCAGCAGCCCCGACAACAAGGGGCAGTTCTTC. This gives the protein CASSPDNKGQFF.

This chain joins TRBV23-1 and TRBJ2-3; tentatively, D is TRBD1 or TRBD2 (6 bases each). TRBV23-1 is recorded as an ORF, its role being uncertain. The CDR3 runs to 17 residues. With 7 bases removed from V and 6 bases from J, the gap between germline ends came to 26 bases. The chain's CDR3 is CASKGGNWHALMDTQYF. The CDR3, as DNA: TGCGCCAGCAAGGGGGGCAATTGGCATGCTTTAATGGATACGCAGTATTTT.

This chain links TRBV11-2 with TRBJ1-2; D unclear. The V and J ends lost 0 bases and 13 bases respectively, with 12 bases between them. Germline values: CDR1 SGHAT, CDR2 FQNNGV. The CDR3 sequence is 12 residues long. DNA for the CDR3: TGTGCCAGCAGCTTAGATCTCAGGAGTGTCACCTTC. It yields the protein CASSLDLRSVTF.

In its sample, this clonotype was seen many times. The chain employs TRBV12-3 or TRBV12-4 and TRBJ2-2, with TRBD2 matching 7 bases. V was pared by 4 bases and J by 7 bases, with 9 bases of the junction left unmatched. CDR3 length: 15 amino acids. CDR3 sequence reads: CASSSDLGGGGELFF. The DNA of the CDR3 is TGTGCCAGCAGTTCTGACCTGGGCGGGGGCGGGGAGCTGTTTTTT.

This CDR3 is CASSQDLGTGTYNEQFF. The CDR3 region has the DNA TGCGCCAGCAGCCAAGATCTGGGGACGGGAACCTACAATGAGCAGTTCTTC. This sequence joins TRBV4-1 and TRBJ2-1, with D possibly called TRBD1 or TRBD2 (5 bases each). The germline gives CDR1 MGHRA, CDR2 YSYEKL. This CDR3 region has 17 residues. V lost 0 bases, J lost 2 bases, and 14 bases lay in between.

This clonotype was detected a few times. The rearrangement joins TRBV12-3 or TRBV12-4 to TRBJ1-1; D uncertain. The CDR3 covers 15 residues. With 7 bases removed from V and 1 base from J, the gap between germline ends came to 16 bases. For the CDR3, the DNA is TGTGCCAGCATTTTTACCCCGATCGGGAACACTGAAGCTTTCTTT. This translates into CASIFTPIGNTEAFF.

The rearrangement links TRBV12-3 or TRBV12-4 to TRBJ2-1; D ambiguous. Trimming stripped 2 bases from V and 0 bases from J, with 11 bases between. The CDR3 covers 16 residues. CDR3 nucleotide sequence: TGTGCCAGCAGTTTACGAGCGTACGGCTCCTACAATGAGCAGTTCTTC. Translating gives CASSLRAYGSYNEQFF.

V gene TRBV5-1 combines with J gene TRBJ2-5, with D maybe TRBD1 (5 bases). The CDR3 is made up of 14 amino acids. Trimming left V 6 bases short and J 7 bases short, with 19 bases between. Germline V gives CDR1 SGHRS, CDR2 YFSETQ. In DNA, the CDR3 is TGCGCCAGCACCGACCCAGGGTATTTGGGGACCCAGTACTTC. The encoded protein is CASTDPGYLGTQYF. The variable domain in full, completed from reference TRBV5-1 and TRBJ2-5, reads KAGVTQTPRYLIKTRGQQVTLSCSPISGHRSVSWYQQTPGQGLQFLFEYFSETQRNKGNFPGRFSGRQFSNSRSEMNVSTLELGDSALYLCASTDPGYLGTQYFGPGTRLLVL.

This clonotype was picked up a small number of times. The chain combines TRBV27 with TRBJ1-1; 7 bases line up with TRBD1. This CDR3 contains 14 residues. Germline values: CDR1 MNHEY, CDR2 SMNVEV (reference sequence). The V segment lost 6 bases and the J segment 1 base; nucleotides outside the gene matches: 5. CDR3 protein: CASRWTGANTEAFF. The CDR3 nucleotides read TGTGCCAGCAGGTGGACAGGAGCGAACACTGAAGCTTTCTTT.

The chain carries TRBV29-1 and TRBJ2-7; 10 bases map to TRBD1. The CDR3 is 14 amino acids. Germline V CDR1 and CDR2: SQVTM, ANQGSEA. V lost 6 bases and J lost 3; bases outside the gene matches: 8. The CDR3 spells CSVERTGGIYEQYF. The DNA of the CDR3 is TGCAGCGTGGAGAGGACAGGGGGAATCTACGAGCAGTACTTC.

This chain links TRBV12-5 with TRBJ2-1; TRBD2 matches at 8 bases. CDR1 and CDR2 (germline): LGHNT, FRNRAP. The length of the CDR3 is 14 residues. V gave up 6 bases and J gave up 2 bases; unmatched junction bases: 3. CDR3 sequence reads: CASGQREPYNEQFF. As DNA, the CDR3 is TGTGCTAGTGGGCAGCGGGAGCCCTACAATGAGCAGTTCTTC.

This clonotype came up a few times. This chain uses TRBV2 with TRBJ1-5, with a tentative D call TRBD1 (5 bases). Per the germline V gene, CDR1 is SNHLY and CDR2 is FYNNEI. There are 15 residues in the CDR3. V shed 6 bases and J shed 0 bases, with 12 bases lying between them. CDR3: CASRVWGDSNQPQHF. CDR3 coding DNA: TGTGCCAGCAGAGTTTGGGGGGATAGCAATCAGCCCCAGCATTTT. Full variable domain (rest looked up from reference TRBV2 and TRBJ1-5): EPEVTQTPSHQVTQMGQEVILRCVPISNHLYFYWYRQILGQKVEFLVSFYNNEISEKSEIFDDQFSVERPDGSNFTLKIRSTKLEDSAMYFCASRVWGDSNQPQHFGDGTRLSIL.